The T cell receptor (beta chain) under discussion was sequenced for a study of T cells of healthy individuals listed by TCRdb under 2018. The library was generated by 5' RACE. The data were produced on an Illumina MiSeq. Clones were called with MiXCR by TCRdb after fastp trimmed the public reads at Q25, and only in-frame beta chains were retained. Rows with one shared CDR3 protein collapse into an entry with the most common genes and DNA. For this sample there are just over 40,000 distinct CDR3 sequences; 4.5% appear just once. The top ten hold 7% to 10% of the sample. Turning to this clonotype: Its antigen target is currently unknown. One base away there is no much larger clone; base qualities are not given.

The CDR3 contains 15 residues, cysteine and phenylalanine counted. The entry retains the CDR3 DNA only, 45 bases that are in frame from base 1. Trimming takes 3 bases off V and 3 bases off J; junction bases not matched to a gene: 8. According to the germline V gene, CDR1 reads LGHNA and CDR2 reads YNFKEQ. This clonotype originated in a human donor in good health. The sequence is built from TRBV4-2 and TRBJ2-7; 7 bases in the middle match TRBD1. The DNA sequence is TGTGCCAGCAGCCAGGGGAGAACAGGGGTCTACGAGCAGTACTTC. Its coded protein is CASSQGRTGVYEQYF.